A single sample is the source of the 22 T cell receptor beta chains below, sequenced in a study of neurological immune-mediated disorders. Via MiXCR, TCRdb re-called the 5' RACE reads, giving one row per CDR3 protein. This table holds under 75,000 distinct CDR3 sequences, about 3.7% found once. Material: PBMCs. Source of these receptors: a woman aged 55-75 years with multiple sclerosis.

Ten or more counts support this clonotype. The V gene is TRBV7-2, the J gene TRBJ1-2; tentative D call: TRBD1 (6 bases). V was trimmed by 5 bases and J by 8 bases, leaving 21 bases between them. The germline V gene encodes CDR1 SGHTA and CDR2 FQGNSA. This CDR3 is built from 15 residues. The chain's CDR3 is CASSPHTTGRSGYTF. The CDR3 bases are TGTGCCAGCAGCCCACATACCACAGGGAGGAGCGGCTACACCTTC.

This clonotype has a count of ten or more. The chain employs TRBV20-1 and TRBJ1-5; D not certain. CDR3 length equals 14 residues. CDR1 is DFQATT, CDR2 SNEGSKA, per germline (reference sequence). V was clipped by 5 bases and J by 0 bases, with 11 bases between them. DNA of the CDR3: TGCAGTGCTTCTCAGGCGATTAGCAATCAGCCCCAGCATTTT. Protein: CSASQAISNQPQHF.

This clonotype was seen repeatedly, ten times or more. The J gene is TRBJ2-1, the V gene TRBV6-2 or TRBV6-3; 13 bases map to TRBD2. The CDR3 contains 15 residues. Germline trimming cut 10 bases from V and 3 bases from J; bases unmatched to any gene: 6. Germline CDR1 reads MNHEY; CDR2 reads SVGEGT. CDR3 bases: TGTGCCACAAGCCGGACTAGCGGGAGCTACAATGAGCAGTTCTTC. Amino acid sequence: CATSRTSGSYNEQFF.

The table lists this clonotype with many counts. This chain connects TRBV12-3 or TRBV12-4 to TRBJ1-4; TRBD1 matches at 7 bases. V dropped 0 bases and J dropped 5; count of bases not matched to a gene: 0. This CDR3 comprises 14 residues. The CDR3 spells CASSLADRNEKLFF. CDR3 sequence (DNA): TGTGCCAGCAGTTTAGCGGACAGGAATGAAAAACTGTTTTTT.

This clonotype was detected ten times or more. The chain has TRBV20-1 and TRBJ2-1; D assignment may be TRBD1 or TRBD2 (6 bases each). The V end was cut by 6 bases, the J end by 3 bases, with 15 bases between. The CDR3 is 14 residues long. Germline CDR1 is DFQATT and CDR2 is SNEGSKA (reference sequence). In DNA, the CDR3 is TGCAGTGCAGCCCAACAGGGAGGCTACAATGAGCAGTTCTTC. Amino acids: CSAAQQGGYNEQFF.

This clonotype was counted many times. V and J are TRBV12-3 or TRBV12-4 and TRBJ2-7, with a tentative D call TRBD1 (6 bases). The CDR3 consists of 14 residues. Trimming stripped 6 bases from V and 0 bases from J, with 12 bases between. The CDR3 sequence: CASSPGTNSYEQYF. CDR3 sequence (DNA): TGTGCCAGCAGCCCCGGGACAAACTCCTACGAGCAGTACTTC.

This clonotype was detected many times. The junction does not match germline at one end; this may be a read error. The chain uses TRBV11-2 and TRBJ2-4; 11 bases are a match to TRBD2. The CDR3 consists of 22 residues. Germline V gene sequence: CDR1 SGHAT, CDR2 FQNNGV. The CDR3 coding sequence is TGTGCCAGCAGCTTAGTGTCATATCGGCTAGCGGGAGGTCTCCGAGCCCAAAACATTCAGTACTTC. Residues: CASSLVSYRLAGGLRAQNIQYF.

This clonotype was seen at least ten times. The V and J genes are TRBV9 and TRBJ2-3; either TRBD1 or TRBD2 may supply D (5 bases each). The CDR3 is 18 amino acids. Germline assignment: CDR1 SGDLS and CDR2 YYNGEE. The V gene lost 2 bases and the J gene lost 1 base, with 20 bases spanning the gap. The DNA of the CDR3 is TGTGCCAGCAGCGTCCCGAAGTTGAGGGGCCGAGGCACAGATACGCAGTATTTT. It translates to CASSVPKLRGRGTDTQYF.

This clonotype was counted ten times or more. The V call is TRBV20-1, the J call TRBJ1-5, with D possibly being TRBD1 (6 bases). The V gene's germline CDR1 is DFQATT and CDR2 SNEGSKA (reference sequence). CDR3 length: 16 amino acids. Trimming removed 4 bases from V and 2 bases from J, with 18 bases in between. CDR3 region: CSATEVGRGGNQPQHF. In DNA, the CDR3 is TGCAGTGCTACCGAAGTAGGCAGGGGCGGCAATCAGCCCCAGCATTTT.

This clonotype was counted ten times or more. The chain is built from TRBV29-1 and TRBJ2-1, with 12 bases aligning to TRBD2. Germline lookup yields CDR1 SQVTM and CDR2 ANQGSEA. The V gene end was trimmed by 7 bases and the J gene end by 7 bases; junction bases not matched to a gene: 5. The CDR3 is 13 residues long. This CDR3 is CSASGRAGNEQFF. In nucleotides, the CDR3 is TGCAGCGCTAGCGGGAGGGCCGGGAATGAGCAGTTCTTC.

The CDR3 region is CASSQGYEQYF. The CDR3 coding sequence is TGTGCCAGCAGTCAGGGATACGAGCAGTACTTC. This chain connects TRBV28 to TRBJ2-7; a possible D gene is TRBD1 (5 bases). Per germline, CDR1 MDHEN and CDR2 SYDVKM. The V and J ends lost 5 bases and 4 bases respectively, with 6 bases between them. The CDR3 has 11 residues. The full variable domain, rest sourced from reference TRBV28 and TRBJ2-7, is DVKVTQSSRYLVKRTGEKVFLECVQDMDHENMFWYRQDPGLGLRLIYFSYDVKMKEKGDIPEGYSVSREKKERFSLILESASTNQTSMYLCASSQGYEQYFGPGTRLTVT.

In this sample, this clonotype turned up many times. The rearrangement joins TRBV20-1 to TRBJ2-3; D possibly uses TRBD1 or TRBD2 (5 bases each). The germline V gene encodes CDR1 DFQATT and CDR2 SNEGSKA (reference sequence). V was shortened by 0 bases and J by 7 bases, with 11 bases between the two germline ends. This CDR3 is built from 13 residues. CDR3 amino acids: CSARDQGPYTQYF. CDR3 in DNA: TGCAGTGCTAGAGATCAGGGACCCTATACGCAGTATTTT.

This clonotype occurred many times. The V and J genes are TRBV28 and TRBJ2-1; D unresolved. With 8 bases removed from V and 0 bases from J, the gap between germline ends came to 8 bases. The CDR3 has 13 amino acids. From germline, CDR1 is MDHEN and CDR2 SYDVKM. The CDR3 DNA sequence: TGTGCCAGCGGGTGGAGCTCCTACAATGAGCAGTTCTTC. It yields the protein CASGWSSYNEQFF.

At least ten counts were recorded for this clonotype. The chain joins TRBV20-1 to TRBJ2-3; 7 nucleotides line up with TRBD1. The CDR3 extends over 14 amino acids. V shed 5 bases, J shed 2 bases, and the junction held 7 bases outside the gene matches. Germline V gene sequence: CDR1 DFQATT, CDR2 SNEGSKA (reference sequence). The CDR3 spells CSAGTGADTDTQYF. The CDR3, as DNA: TGCAGTGCTGGTACAGGGGCTGACACAGATACGCAGTATTTT.

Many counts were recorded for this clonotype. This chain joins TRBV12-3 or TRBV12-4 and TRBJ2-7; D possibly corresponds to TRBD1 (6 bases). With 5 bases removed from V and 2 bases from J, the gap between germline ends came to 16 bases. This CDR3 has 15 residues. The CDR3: CASSDRTGTPYEQYF. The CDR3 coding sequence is TGTGCCAGCAGTGATCGAACAGGGACCCCCTACGAGCAGTACTTC.

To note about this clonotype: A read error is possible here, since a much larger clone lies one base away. CDR3 residues: CASSLDGDTQYF. The CDR3 bases are TGCGCCAGCAGCTTGGATGGGGATACGCAGTATTTT. This chain connects TRBV5-1 to TRBJ2-3; the D is unclear. The CDR3 has 12 amino acids. The V gene's germline CDR1 is SGHRS and CDR2 YFSETQ. The V end lost 0 bases, the J end lost 6 bases, and 5 bases lay between the germline ends.

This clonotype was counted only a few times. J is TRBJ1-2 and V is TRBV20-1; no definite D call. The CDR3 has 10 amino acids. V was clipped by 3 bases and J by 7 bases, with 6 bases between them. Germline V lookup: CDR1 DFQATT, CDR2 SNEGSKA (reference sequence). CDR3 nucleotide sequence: TGCAGTGCTAGGGGGAGTGGCTACACCTTC. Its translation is CSARGSGYTF.

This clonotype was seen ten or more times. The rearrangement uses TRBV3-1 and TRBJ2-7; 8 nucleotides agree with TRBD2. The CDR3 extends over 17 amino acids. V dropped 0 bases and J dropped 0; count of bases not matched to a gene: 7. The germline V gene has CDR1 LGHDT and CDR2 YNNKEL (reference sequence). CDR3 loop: CASSQDVSGGSSYEQYF. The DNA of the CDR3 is TGTGCCAGCAGCCAAGATGTATCGGGAGGGAGCTCCTACGAGCAGTACTTC.

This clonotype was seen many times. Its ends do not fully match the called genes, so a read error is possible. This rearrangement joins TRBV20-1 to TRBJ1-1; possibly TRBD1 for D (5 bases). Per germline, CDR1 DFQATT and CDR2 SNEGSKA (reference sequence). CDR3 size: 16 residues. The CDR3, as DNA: TGCAGTGCTAGTGGGGTTAAGGGACTCCTGAACGCTGAAGCTTTCTTT. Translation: CSASGVKGLLNAEAFF.

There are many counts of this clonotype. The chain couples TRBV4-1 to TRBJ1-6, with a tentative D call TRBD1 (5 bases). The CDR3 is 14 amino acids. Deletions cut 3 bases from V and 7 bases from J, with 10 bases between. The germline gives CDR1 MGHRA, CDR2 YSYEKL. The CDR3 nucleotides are TGCGCCAGCAGCCAGGGGCTCGGAAATTCACCCCTCCACTTT. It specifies CASSQGLGNSPLHF.

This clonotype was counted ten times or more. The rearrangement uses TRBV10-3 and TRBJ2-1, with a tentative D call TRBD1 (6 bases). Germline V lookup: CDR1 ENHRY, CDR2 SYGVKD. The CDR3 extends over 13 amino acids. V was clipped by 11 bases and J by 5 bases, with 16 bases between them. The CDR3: CASRDRKNNEQFF. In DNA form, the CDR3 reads TGTGCCTCCAGAGACAGGAAAAACAATGAGCAGTTCTTC.

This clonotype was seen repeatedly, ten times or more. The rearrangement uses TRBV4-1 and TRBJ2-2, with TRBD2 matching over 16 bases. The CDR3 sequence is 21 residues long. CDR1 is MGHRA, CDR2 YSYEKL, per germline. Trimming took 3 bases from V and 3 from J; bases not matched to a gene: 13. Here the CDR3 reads CASSHVPPGLAGGSYTGELFF. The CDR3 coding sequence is TGCGCCAGCAGCCACGTTCCTCCGGGACTAGCGGGGGGGAGCTACACCGGGGAGCTGTTTTTT.